The rows below give T cell receptor beta chains drawn from one sample of a study of T cell changes during pregnancy in multiple sclerosis. Produced via immunoSEQ multiplex PCR; TCRdb's table is partial and in-frame only. The sample lists 100,000 to 150,000 clones, 93% occurring once. The sequencing used peripheral blood, collected before pregnancy. These receptors were collected from a female donor with multiple sclerosis, enrolled in a pregnancy study. CDR3s include the opening cysteine and the closing phenylalanine or tryptophan. The order of the fields is D gene, clone size, V gene, J gene, CDR3 protein, CDR3 DNA. The D gene is left open where the match is weak. Clone sizes are given selectively: once, few, many, or a class where the clone is expanded.

>TRBD1|-|TRBV18|TRBJ1-2
CASSPTQGNYGYTF
TGTGCCAGCTCACCAACACAGGGGAACTATGGCTACACCTTC
>-|-|TRBV5-4|TRBJ2-1
CASSLAPNYYNEQFF
TGTGCCAGCAGCTTGGCGCCGAACTACTACAATGAGCAGTTCTTC
>TRBD1|-|TRBV28|TRBJ2-7
CASTPGGYEQYF
TGTGCCAGCACTCCAGGGGGCTACGAGCAGTACTTC
>TRBD1|few|TRBV5-1|TRBJ1-2
CASSLAGTGGGYTF
TGCGCCAGCAGCTTGGCCGGGACAGGGGGCGGCTACACCTTC
>-|-|TRBV19|TRBJ1-3
CASSSTLDTSGNTIYF
TGTGCCAGTAGTTCGACCCTCGACACCTCTGGAAACACCATATATTTT
>-|-|TRBV5-4|TRBJ2-5
CASSLGAEETQYF
TGTGCCAGCAGCTTGGGTGCAGAAGAGACCCAGTACTTC
>TRBD2|-|TRBV30|TRBJ2-2
CAWRPGGPGELFF
TGTGCCTGGAGGCCGGGGGGGCCCGGGGAGCTGTTTTTT
>-|-|TRBV5-1|TRBJ1-4
CASSMVLGGEKLFF
TGCGCCAGCAGCATGGTTTTGGGGGGAGAAAAACTGTTTTTT
>TRBD2|-|TRBV7-2|TRBJ2-1
CASSPRLAGGLSSYNEQFF
TGTGCCAGCAGCCCCCGACTAGCGGGGGGCCTAAGCTCCTACAATGAGCAGTTCTTC
>-|once|TRBV10-2|TRBJ2-4
CASSESGQGLVDIQYF
TGCGCCAGCAGTGAGTCTGGGCAGGGCCTCGTCGACATTCAGTACTTC
>TRBD2|-|TRBV4-1|TRBJ2-1
CASSQELRGGDEQFF
TGCGCCAGCAGCCAAGAATTGCGGGGGGGTGATGAGCAGTTCTTC
>-|-|TRBV7-2|TRBJ1-1
CASSFSRDAEAFF
TGTGCCAGCAGCTTTTCCAGGGATGCTGAAGCTTTCTTT
>-|-|TRBV2|TRBJ2-1
CASKGGERIYNEQFF
TGTGCCAGCAAAGGAGGCGAGCGTATTTACAATGAGCAGTTCTTC
>TRBD2|-|TRBV4-1|TRBJ2-2
CASSQDPLAGGLLNTGELFF
TGCGCCAGCAGCCAAGATCCCCTAGCGGGGGGCCTTTTGAACACCGGGGAGCTGTTTTTT
>TRBD1|-|TRBV6-5|TRBJ1-5
CASRTGNQPQHF
TGTGCCAGCAGGACAGGGAACCAGCCCCAGCATTTT
>-|-|TRBV15|TRBJ2-1
CATSSGGLNEQFF
TGTGCCACCAGCAGCGGGGGACTTAATGAGCAGTTCTTC
>TRBD1|once|TRBV30|TRBJ2-7
CAWDRGNEQYF
TGTGCCTGGGACAGGGGGAACGAGCAGTACTTC
>-|-|TRBV11-2|TRBJ1-1
CASSFNRVGKPEAFF
TGTGCCAGCAGCTTCAACAGGGTAGGGAAACCTGAAGCTTTCTTT
>TRBD1|-|TRBV18|TRBJ1-1
CASPGTGDTEAFF
TGTGCCAGCCCAGGGACAGGGGACACTGAAGCTTTCTTT
>TRBD1|-|TRBV15|TRBJ1-6
CATSPGGIGNSPLHF
TGTGCCACCAGCCCAGGGGGGATTGGGAATTCACCCCTCCACTTT
>TRBD2|-|TRBV7-3|TRBJ2-1
CASSWTSGYNNEQFF
TGTGCCAGCAGCTGGACTAGCGGGTACAACAATGAGCAGTTCTTC
>TRBD1|once|TRBV7-9|TRBJ1-4
CASRSQGRTNEKLFF
TGTGCCAGCAGATCACAGGGGCGCACTAATGAAAAACTGTTTTTT
>TRBD2|-|TRBV5-6|TRBJ2-1
CASTNGGNSYNEQFF
TGTGCCAGCACCAACGGGGGGAACTCCTACAATGAGCAGTTCTTC
>TRBD1|-|TRBV30|TRBJ1-4
CAFDRGGNEKLFF
TGTGCCTTCGACAGGGGAGGGAATGAAAAACTGTTTTTT
>-|-|TRBV19|TRBJ2-3
CASSIGSGSNYRTDTQYF
TGTGCCAGTAGTATAGGTTCTGGATCGAACTACCGCACAGATACGCAGTATTTT
>TRBD1|-|TRBV5-1|TRBJ2-7
CASSYRDRFYEQYF
TGCGCCAGCAGCTACCGGGACAGATTTTACGAGCAGTACTTC